These 3 T cell receptor beta chains originate from one sample sequenced in a study of blood T cells in healthy people across ages (dated by TCRdb to 2013 to 2016). The library came from 5' RACE. The sequencing machine was an Illumina HiSeq 2500. A second about 7 to 12 cycle PCR used a sample-barcoded 5' primer and a J-beta primer mix. TCRdb trimmed public reads at Q25 via fastp, called clones via MiXCR and kept in-frame beta chains. All rows with the same CDR3 protein become a single entry with the most common DNA and genes. This sample is represented by 1 million or so distinct CDR3 sequences; 45% of them were singletons. The leading ten clones occupy about 20% of the sample. Sequencing was carried out using blood. The source is a woman aged 55-75 years in good health.

The rearrangement joins TRBV7-9 to TRBJ2-7, with TRBD2 as a possible D gene (5 bases). Per the germline V gene, CDR1 is SEHNR and CDR2 is FQNEAQ (reference sequence). This CDR3 comprises 14 residues. V lost 1 base to trimming and J lost 7 bases, with 14 bases between them. CDR3: CASSLDSVGAEQYF. The CDR3, as DNA: TGTGCCAGCAGCTTAGACTCTGTGGGAGCGGAGCAGTACTTC.

The rearrangement links TRBV5-1 to TRBJ2-7, with 7 bases that match TRBD2. The CDR3 loop spans 14 amino acids. Germline CDR1 reads SGHRS; CDR2 reads YFSETQ. Trimming took 3 bases from V and 0 from J; bases not matched to a gene: 3. CDR3 protein: CASSYQRDSYEQYF. The DNA of the CDR3 is TGCGCCAGCAGCTACCAGCGGGACTCCTACGAGCAGTACTTC.

In its sample, this clonotype was seen a few times. The V call is TRBV3-1, the J call TRBJ1-2; a possible D gene is TRBD1 (5 bases). The V gene's germline CDR1 is LGHDT and CDR2 YNNKEL (reference sequence). CDR3 length equals 16 residues. V lost 5 bases and J lost 8, with 24 bases in between. For the CDR3, the DNA is TGTGCCAGCAGCTACTTTACGAGGAGGGGCGCGGGGGGCTACACCTTC. This sequence encodes CASSYFTRRGAGGYTF.